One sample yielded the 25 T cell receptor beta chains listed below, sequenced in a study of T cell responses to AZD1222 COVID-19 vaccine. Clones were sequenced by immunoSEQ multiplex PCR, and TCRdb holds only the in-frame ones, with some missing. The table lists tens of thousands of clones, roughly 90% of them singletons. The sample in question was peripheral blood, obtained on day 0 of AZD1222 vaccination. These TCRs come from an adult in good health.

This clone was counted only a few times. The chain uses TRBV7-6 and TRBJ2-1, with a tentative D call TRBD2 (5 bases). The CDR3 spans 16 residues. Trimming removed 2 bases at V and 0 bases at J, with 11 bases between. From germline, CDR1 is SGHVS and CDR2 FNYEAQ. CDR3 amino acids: CASSLRDGLSYNEQFF. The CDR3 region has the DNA TGTGCCAGCAGCTTAAGAGATGGACTCTCCTACAATGAGCAGTTCTTC.

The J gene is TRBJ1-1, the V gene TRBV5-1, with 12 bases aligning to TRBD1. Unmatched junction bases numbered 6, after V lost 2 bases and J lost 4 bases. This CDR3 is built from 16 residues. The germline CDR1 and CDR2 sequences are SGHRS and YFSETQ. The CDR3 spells CASSFGTGGGITEAFF. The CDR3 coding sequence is TGCGCCAGCAGCTTCGGGACAGGGGGCGGGATCACTGAAGCTTTCTTT.

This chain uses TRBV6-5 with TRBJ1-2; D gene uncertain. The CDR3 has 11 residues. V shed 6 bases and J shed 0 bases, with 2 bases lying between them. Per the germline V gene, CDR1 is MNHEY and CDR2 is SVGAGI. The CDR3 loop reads CASRANYGYTF. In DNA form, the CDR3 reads TGTGCCAGCAGGGCTAACTATGGCTACACCTTC.

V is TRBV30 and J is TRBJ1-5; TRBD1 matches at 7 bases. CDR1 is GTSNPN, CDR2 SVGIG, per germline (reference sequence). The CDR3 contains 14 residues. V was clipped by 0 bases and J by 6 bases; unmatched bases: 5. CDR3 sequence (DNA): TGTGCCTGGAGTGTAAGACAGGGTATTCAGCCCCAGCATTTT. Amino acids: CAWSVRQGIQPQHF.

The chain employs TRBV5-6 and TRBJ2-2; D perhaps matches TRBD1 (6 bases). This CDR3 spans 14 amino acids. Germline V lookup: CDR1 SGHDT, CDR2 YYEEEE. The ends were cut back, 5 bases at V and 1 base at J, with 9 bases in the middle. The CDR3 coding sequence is TGTGCCAGCAGGGAGACAGGGAACACCGGGGAGCTGTTTTTT. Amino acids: CASRETGNTGELFF.

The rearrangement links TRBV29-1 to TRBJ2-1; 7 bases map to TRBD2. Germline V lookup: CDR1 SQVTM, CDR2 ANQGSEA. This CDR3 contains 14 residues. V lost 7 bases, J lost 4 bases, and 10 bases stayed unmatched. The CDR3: CSGRAGDMYNEQFF. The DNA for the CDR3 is TGCAGCGGGCGGGCGGGAGATATGTACAATGAGCAGTTCTTC.

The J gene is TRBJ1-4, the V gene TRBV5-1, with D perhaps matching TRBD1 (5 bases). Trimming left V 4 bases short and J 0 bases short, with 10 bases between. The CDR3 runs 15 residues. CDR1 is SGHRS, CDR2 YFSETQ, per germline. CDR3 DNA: TGCGCCAGCAGCCCAACGACAGCAACTAATGAAAAACTGTTTTTT. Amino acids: CASSPTTATNEKLFF.

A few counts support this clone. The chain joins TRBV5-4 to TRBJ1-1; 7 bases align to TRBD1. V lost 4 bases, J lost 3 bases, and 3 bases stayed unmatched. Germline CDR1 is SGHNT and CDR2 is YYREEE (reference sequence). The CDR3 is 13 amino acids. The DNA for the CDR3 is TGTGCCAGCAGCATTGGGACAGACACTGAAGCTTTCTTT. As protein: CASSIGTDTEAFF.

In nucleotides, the CDR3 is TGTGCCAGCAGTGACGGACTAGCGGGGGGGGAGACCCAGTACTTC. This translates into CASSDGLAGGETQYF. This chain connects TRBV2 to TRBJ2-5; 15 bases are shared with TRBD2. From germline, CDR1 is SNHLY and CDR2 FYNNEI. J was trimmed by 5 bases and V by 3 bases; bases with no gene match: 1. The CDR3 runs to 15 residues.

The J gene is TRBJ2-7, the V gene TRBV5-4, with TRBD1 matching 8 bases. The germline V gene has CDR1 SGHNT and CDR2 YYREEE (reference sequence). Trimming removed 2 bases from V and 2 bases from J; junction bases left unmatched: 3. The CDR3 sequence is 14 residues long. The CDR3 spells CASSFGTGAYEQYF. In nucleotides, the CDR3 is TGTGCCAGCAGCTTCGGGACAGGCGCCTACGAGCAGTACTTC.

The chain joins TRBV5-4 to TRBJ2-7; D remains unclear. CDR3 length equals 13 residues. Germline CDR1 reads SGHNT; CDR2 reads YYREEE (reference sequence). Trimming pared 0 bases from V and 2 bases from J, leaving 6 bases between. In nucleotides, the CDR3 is TGTGCCAGCAGCTTGGGGGGTACCTACGAGCAGTACTTC. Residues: CASSLGGTYEQYF.

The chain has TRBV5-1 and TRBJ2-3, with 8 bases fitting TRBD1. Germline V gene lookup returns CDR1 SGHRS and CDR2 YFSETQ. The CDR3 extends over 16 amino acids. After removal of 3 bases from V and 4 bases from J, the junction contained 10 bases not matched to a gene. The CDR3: CASSSTGGPLSDTQYF. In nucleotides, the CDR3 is TGCGCCAGCAGCTCTACAGGGGGTCCTCTCTCAGATACGCAGTATTTT.

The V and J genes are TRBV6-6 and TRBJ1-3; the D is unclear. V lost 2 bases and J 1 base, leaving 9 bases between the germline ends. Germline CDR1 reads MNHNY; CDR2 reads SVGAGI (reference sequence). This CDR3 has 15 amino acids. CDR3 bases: TGTGCCAGCAGTTACCCAGGTCGGTCTGGAAACACCATATATTTT. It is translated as CASSYPGRSGNTIYF.

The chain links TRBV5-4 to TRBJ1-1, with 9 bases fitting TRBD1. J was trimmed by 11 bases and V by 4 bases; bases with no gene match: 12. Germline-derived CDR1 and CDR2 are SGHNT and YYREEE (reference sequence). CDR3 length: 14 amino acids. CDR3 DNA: TGTGCCAGCAGCACAGGACAGGGGATAAATCCCGCTTTCTTT. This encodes CASSTGQGINPAFF.

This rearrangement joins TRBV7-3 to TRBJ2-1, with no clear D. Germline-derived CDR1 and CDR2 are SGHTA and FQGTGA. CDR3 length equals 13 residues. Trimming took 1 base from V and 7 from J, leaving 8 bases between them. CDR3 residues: CASSLIGSNEQFF. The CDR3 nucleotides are TGTGCCAGCAGCTTAATAGGGTCGAATGAGCAGTTCTTC.

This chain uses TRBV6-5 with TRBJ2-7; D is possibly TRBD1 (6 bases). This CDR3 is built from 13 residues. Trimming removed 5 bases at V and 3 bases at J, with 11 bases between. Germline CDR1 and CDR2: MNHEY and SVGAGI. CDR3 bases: TGTGCCAGCAGTACTGACAGGAACTACGAGCAGTACTTC. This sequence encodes CASSTDRNYEQYF.

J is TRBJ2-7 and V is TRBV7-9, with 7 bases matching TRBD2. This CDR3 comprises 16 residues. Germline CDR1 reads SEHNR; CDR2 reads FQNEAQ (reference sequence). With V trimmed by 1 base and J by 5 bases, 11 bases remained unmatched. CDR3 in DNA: TGTGCCAGCAGCTTAGGATTACCGGGGGGTCGGGACGAGCAGTACTTC. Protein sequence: CASSLGLPGGRDEQYF.

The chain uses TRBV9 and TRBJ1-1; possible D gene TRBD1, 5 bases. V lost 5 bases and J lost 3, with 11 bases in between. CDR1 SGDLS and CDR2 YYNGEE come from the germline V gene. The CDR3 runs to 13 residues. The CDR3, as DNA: TGTGCCAGCAGTGCAGGGTCTCACACTGAAGCTTTCTTT. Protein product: CASSAGSHTEAFF.

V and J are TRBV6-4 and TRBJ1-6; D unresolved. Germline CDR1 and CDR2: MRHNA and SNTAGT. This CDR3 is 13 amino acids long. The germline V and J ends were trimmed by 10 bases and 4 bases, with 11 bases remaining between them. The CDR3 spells CATPPTYNSPLHF. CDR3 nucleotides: TGTGCCACCCCGCCGACTTATAATTCACCCCTCCACTTT.

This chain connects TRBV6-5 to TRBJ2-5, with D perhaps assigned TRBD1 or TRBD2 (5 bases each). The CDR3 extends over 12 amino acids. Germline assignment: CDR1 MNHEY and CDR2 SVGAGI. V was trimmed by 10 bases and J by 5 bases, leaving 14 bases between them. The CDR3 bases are TGTGCCACCTCCTTTTGGGGGGAGACCCAGTACTTC. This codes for CATSFWGETQYF.

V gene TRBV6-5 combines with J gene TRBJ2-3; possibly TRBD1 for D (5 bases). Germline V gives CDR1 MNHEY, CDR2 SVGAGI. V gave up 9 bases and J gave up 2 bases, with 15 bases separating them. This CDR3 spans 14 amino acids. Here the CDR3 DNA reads TGTGCCAGTGCTGTAGGGGTAGTCACAGATACGCAGTATTTT. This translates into CASAVGVVTDTQYF.

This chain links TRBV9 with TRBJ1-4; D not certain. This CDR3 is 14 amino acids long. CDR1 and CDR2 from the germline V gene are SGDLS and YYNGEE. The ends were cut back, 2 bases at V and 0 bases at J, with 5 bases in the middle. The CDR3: CASSVTATNEKLFF. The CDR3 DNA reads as TGTGCCAGCAGCGTTACTGCAACTAATGAAAAACTGTTTTTT.

The CDR3 sequence is CASSLDRLPDIQYF. The CDR3 coding sequence is TGCGCCAGCAGCTTGGACAGATTACCGGACATTCAGTACTTC. This chain joins TRBV5-1 and TRBJ2-4; D unresolved. V gave up 0 bases and J gave up 8 bases, with 12 bases separating them. Germline V gene data show CDR1 as SGHRS and CDR2 as YFSETQ. The CDR3 has 14 residues. The full variable domain, completed using reference TRBV5-1 and TRBJ2-4, is KAGVTQTPRYLIKTRGQQVTLSCSPISGHRSVSWYQQTPGQGLQFLFEYFSETQRNKGNFPGRFSGRQFSNSRSEMNVSTLELGDSALYLCASSLDRLPDIQYFGAGTRLSVL.

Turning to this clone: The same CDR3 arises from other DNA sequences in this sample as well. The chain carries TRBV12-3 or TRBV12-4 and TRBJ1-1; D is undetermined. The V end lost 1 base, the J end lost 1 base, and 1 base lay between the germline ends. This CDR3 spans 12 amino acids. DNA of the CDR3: TGTGCCAGCAGTTTAGGGAACACTGAAGCTTTCTTT. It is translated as CASSLGNTEAFF.

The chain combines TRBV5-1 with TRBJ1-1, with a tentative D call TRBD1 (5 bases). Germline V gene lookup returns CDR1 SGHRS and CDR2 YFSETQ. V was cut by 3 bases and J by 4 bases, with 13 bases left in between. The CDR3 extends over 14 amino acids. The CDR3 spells CASSSQGGVTEAFF. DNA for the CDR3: TGCGCCAGCAGCTCGCAGGGAGGGGTCACTGAAGCTTTCTTT.